This T cell receptor beta chain came from a study of cytotoxic CD8 clonotypes in ibrutinib-treated CLL. Across the study: Researchers reported approximately twelve relapsed/refractory and over 14 treatment-naive patients, 17 of them IGHV unmutated. Whole-study findings and limits: Stable or contracted on treatment, public clonotypes were also uncommon.

With regard to this clone: Its antigen is unidentified.

TCRdb's table, derived via immunoSEQ multiplex PCR, lists solely in-frame clones and lacks some. The profile shows more than 85,000 clones, roughly 80% of them singletons. The sample was PBMCs, taken after 12 months of ibrutinib treatment. The TCR originated in a human donor with chronic lymphocytic leukemia.

CDR3 sequence: CASMPDTYPDTQYF. The CDR3 nucleotides are TGTGCCAGCATGCCAGACACCTACCCAGATACGCAGTATTTT. V is TRBV2 and J is TRBJ2-3; D remains ambiguous. There are 14 residues in the CDR3. Germline CDR1 and CDR2: SNHLY and FYNNEI. V lost 7 bases and J 4 bases, leaving 15 bases between the germline ends.